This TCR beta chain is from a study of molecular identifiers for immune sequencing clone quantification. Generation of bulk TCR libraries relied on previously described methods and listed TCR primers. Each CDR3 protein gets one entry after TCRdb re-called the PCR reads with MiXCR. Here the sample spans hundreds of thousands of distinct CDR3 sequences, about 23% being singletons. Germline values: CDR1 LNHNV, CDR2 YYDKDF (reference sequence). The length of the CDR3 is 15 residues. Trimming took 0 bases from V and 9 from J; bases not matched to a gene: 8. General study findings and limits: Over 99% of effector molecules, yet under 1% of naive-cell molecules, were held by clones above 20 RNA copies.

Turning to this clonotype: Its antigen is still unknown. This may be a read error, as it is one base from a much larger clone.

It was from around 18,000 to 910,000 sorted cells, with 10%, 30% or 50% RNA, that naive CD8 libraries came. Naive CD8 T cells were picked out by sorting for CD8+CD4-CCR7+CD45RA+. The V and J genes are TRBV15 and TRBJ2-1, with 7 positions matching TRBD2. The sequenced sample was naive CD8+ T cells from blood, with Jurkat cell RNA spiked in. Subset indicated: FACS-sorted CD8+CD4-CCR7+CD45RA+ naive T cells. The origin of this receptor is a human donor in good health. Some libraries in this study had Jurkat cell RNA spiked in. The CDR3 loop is CATSRDPTSSGEQFF. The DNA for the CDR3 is TGTGCCACCAGCAGAGACCCGACTAGCTCAGGTGAGCAGTTCTTC.